The T cell receptor beta chain described here comes from a study of radiation and T cells in renal cell carcinoma. Across the study: Nephrectomy followed 15 Gy stereotactic body radiation by 4 weeks. General observations from the study: Top tumor clonotypes rose in blood 2 weeks post-radiation, then contracted.

Regarding time point: blood 2 weeks post-SBRT. Treatment denoted: 15 Gy SBRT to primary tumor, nephrectomy 4 weeks later. Radiation-treated patients gave blood at baseline, week 2 and week 4. This renal cell carcinoma was of the clear cell type. This clone has more than one count but fewer than ten. Its antigen is currently unknown. The repertoire was sequenced with immunoSEQ multiplex PCR; TCRdb's copy has only in-frame clones and lacks some. The sample includes over 60,000 clones, around three quarters of them seen just once. The starting material was blood, obtained from a patient whose treatment included radiotherapy and nephrectomy. The origin of this receptor is a man aged 55-75 years with renal cell carcinoma.

The CDR3 sequence is CASSEDTNYSNQPQHF. CDR3 DNA: TGTGCCAGCAGTGAGGACACAAACTATAGCAATCAGCCCCAGCATTTT. The chain couples TRBV6-1 to TRBJ1-5; D might be TRBD1 (5 bases). Germline V gene sequence: CDR1 MNHNS, CDR2 SASEGT. The CDR3 extends over 16 amino acids. The germline V and J ends were trimmed by 3 bases and 0 bases, with 12 bases remaining between them.